These 14 T cell receptor beta chains came from one sample sequenced in a study of shared clonotypes between healthy human individuals. TCRdb's copy holds only in-frame clones and misses some; the assay was immunoSEQ multiplex PCR. Of hundreds of thousands of clones in the sample, approximately 96% were seen once. Positive CCR7 selection of CD45RO-negative cells yielded the naive CD8 cells, and terminally differentiated effector memory CD45RA+ cells were excluded. Sequencing used naive CD8+ T cells sorted from blood. These receptors originate from a woman in her twenties or thirties in good health.

As DNA, the CDR3 is TGTGCCAGCAGTGAACGACAACCACAGACCTATACGCAGTATTTT. It specifies CASSERQPQTYTQYF. V and J are TRBV27 and TRBJ2-3; no definite D call. CDR3 size: 15 residues. Germline CDR1 is MNHEY and CDR2 is SMNVEV (reference sequence). Trimming shortened V by 5 bases and J by 7 bases, and 19 bases separated the two germline ends.

The chain has TRBV27 and TRBJ1-4; D is uncertain. Germline CDR1 reads MNHEY; CDR2 reads SMNVEV (reference sequence). The ends were cut back, 3 bases at V and 7 bases at J, with 12 bases in the middle. The CDR3 spans 14 residues. The CDR3 loop reads CASSFSVVAEKLFF. DNA of the CDR3: TGTGCCAGCAGTTTCTCGGTGGTGGCTGAAAAACTGTTTTTT.

V usage is TRBV29-1 and J usage is TRBJ1-2; TRBD1 matches at 7 bases. Germline-derived CDR1 and CDR2 are SQVTM and ANQGSEA. This CDR3 spans 14 amino acids. V shed 7 bases, J shed 5 bases, and the junction held 13 bases outside the gene matches. The CDR3 protein is CSAGGMGTDYGYTF. CDR3 sequence (DNA): TGCAGCGCTGGTGGCATGGGGACAGATTATGGCTACACCTTC.

The V gene is TRBV27, the J gene TRBJ2-1; 7 nucleotides agree with TRBD2. This CDR3 is built from 15 residues. Germline assignment: CDR1 MNHEY and CDR2 SMNVEV (reference sequence). Losses at the gene ends were 6 bases for V and 0 bases for J; bases not matched to a gene: 5. CDR3 sequence: CASRASGSSYNEQFF. For the CDR3, the DNA is TGTGCCAGCAGGGCTAGCGGTAGCTCCTACAATGAGCAGTTCTTC.

The chain employs TRBV13 and TRBJ2-7; 7 bases match TRBD1. The CDR3 spans 15 residues. V lost 1 base and J lost 4; bases outside the gene matches: 7. From germline, CDR1 is PRHDT and CDR2 FYEKMQ (reference sequence). CDR3 amino acids: CASSLVKQGSYEQYF. The CDR3 DNA reads as TGTGCCAGCAGCTTAGTGAAACAGGGGAGTTACGAGCAGTACTTC.

The chain carries TRBV28 and TRBJ1-4; D unclear. Trimming pared 1 base from V and 0 bases from J, leaving 9 bases between. Germline-derived CDR1 and CDR2 are MDHEN and SYDVKM. The CDR3 totals 16 residues. Here the CDR3 reads CASSLLHSATNEKLFF. The DNA of the CDR3 is TGTGCCAGCAGTTTATTACATTCTGCAACTAATGAAAAACTGTTTTTT.

The rearrangement uses TRBV5-4 and TRBJ2-5, with TRBD2 matching over 11 bases. The DNA end is a closer match to TRBJ2-7, so the J assignment may be wrong. The CDR3 covers 14 residues. Germline CDR1 reads SGHNT; CDR2 reads YYREEE (reference sequence). The CDR3 nucleotides are TGTGCCAGCAGCTTTAGCGGGAGGGTGTCCGAGCAGTACTTC. Amino acids: CASSFSGRVSEQYF.

This clone was detected only once. V usage is TRBV27 and J usage is TRBJ1-5, with D perhaps matching TRBD1 (5 bases). Germline loops: CDR1 MNHEY, CDR2 SMNVEV (reference sequence). Trimming pared 3 bases from V and 0 bases from J, leaving 15 bases between. This CDR3 is 17 amino acids long. CDR3: CASSLWGGMDSNQPQHF. CDR3 nucleotide sequence: TGTGCCAGCAGTTTGTGGGGGGGAATGGATAGCAATCAGCCCCAGCATTTT.

This clone was picked up one time. The rearrangement joins TRBV4-2 to TRBJ2-1; 10 bases are a match to TRBD2. CDR1 is LGHNA and CDR2 is YNFKEQ in the germline V gene. Trimming cost V 0 bases and J 9 bases; bases outside gene matches: 11. The length of the CDR3 is 17 residues. CDR3 nucleotide sequence: TGTGCCAGCAGCCAAGATGGGCTAGCGGGAGTGGTTGGTGAGCAGTTCTTC. Translated, it gives CASSQDGLAGVVGEQFF.

This chain links TRBV4-2 with TRBJ2-2; D might be TRBD2 (5 bases). Trimming removed 4 bases from V and 2 bases from J, with 17 bases in between. The CDR3 sequence is 17 residues long. Germline V CDR1 and CDR2: LGHNA, YNFKEQ. In DNA form, the CDR3 reads TGTGCCAGCAGCCTGCCTTGGGCGGGCACCAACACCGGGGAGCTGTTTTTT. It yields the protein CASSLPWAGTNTGELFF.

The V call is TRBV30, the J call TRBJ2-7; 11 bases are a match to TRBD1. Germline V gene lookup returns CDR1 GTSNPN and CDR2 SVGIG (reference sequence). Trimming cost V 1 base and J 2 bases; bases outside gene matches: 4. CDR3 length: 15 amino acids. CDR3 DNA: TGTGCCTGGAGTGCTGGGACAGGGGGAACCTACGAGCAGTACTTC. Translation gives CAWSAGTGGTYEQYF.

The chain joins TRBV2 to TRBJ1-4; D gene uncertain. CDR3 length: 12 amino acids. CDR1 is SNHLY and CDR2 is FYNNEI in the germline V gene. Trimming took 3 bases from V and 11 from J, leaving 10 bases between them. The CDR3, as DNA: TGTGCCAGCAGTGAGGCCCTAGGTAAACTGTTTTTT. Translated: CASSEALGKLFF.

This chain joins TRBV4-1 and TRBJ2-2; TRBD2 matches at 8 bases. The CDR3 has 15 amino acids. Trimming at V came to 3 bases and at J to 6 bases, leaving 6 bases not matched to a gene. Germline values: CDR1 MGHRA, CDR2 YSYEKL. The DNA of the CDR3 is TGCGCCAGCAGCCATCCCAGCGGGAGTGCCGGGGAGCTGTTTTTT. Translating gives CASSHPSGSAGELFF.

The CDR3 sequence is CATSRDSSGSYEQYF. As DNA, the CDR3 is TGTGCCACCAGCAGAGACTCTAGCGGCTCCTACGAGCAGTACTTC. This sequence joins TRBV15 and TRBJ2-7; TRBD2 agrees at 7 bases. This CDR3 contains 15 residues. Germline CDR1 LNHNV, CDR2 YYDKDF (reference sequence). With 0 bases clipped from V and 0 bases from J, the junction kept 2 bases outside the gene matches.